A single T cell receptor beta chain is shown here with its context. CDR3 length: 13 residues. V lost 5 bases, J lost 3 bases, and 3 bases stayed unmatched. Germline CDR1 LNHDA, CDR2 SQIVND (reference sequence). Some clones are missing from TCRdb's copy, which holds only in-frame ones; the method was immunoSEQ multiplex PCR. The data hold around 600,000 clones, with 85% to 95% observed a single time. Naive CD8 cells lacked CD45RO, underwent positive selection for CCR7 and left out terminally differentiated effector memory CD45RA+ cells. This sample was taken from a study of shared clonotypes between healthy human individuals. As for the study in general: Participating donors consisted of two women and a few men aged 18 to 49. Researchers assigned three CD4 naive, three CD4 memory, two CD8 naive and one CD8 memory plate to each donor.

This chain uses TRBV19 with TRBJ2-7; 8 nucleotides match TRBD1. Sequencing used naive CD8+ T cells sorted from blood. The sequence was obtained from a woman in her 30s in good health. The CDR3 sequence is CASSPGGNYEQYF. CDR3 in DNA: TGTGCCAGTAGTCCAGGGGGCAACTACGAGCAGTACTTC.